This TCR beta chain was captured in a study of cytomegalovirus exposure and HLA in healthy donors. This clone is a singleton in its sample. The PCR had 60 Vbeta and 13 Jbeta primers. Generated by immunoSEQ multiplex PCR, the TCRdb table keeps only in-frame clones and is missing some. Seen here are approximately 87,000 clones, around 81% observed once, and the top ten hold roughly 4%. Germline V lookup: CDR1 MGHDK, CDR2 SYGVNS. The V end lost 2 bases, the J end lost 7 bases, and 15 bases lay between the germline ends. This CDR3 spans 14 amino acids. Sequences were obtained from PBMCs. The J gene is TRBJ2-7, the V gene TRBV25-1; D is perhaps TRBD2 (5 bases). The origin of this receptor is a woman between 70 and 85 years old in good health and CMV-seropositive. CDR3 residues: CASSESSRSGEQYF. CDR3 nucleotide sequence: TGTGCCAGCAGTGAAAGTAGCAGGTCGGGGGAGCAGTACTTC.